The 18 T cell receptor beta chains below all came from one sample that was sequenced in a study of T cell responses to AZD1222 COVID-19 vaccine. Only in-frame clones appear in the TCRdb table, and some are missing; sequencing was by immunoSEQ multiplex PCR. The sample carries approximately 180,000 clones, about 93% recorded once. The sequencing used peripheral blood, collected 28 days after the second dose of the MenACWY control vaccine. These TCRs come from an adult who received the MenACWY meningococcal vaccine as a control.

V and J are TRBV9 and TRBJ1-2; TRBD1 matches 7 bases. The V and J ends lost 4 bases and 5 bases, in that order; junction bases with no gene match: 5. This CDR3 comprises 13 residues. The germline V gene has CDR1 SGDLS and CDR2 YYNGEE. CDR3 sequence: CASSSQQGYGYTF. CDR3 DNA: TGTGCCAGCAGCTCTCAACAGGGGTATGGCTACACCTTC.

The chain joins TRBV20-1 to TRBJ1-2, with a weak D call TRBD1 (5 bases). Germline CDR1 is DFQATT and CDR2 is SNEGSKA (reference sequence). V was cut by 3 bases and J by 7 bases, with 15 bases left in between. The CDR3 runs 13 residues. CDR3: CSASRTGVAGYTF. The CDR3, as DNA: TGCAGTGCTAGTAGGACGGGGGTAGCTGGCTACACCTTC.

The chain is built from TRBV7-2 and TRBJ1-6; D gene uncertain. Trimming removed 3 bases at V and 0 bases at J, with 12 bases between. This CDR3 is built from 17 residues. CDR1 and CDR2 (germline): SGHTA, FQGNSA. CDR3 nucleotides: TGTGCCAGCAGCTTTGGAAACCCTTTCTCCTATAATTCACCCCTCCACTTT. Its protein is CASSFGNPFSYNSPLHF.

This chain connects TRBV4-3 to TRBJ1-3; unclear D gene. Germline assignment: CDR1 LGHNA and CDR2 YSLEER. This CDR3 spans 18 amino acids. Trimming removed 0 bases at V and 0 bases at J, with 15 bases between. Here the CDR3 reads CASSQELSSQASGNTIYF. The CDR3 DNA sequence: TGCGCCAGCAGCCAAGAGTTGTCTTCGCAGGCCTCTGGAAACACCATATATTTT.

The chain combines TRBV21-1 with TRBJ2-5; the DNA was not compared with TRBD2, the D call given in the table. TRBV21-1 is shown as a pseudogene. The CDR3 totals 15 residues. Here the CDR3 reads CASTPPLAHGETQYF. CDR3 in DNA: TGTGCCAGCACCCCTCCTCTAGCGCATGGAGAGACCCAGTACTTC.

To note about this clone: Other DNA sequences in the sample encode the same CDR3. This chain links TRBV29-1 with TRBJ1-3, with unresolved D. V was clipped by 3 bases and J by 2 bases, with 8 bases between them. The CDR3 length is 13 residues. The germline CDR1 and CDR2 sequences are SQVTM and ANQGSEA. The CDR3 loop reads CSVEKGTGNTIYF. DNA for the CDR3: TGCAGCGTTGAGAAGGGAACTGGAAACACCATATATTTT. The full variable domain, rest sourced from reference TRBV29-1 and TRBJ1-3, is SAVISQKPSRDICQRGTSLTIQCQVDSQVTMMFWYRQQPGQSLTLIATANQGSEATYESGFVIDKFPISRPNLTFSTLTVSNMSPEDSSIYLCSVEKGTGNTIYFGEGSWLTVV.

The chain is built from TRBV20-1 and TRBJ2-2; D ambiguous. This CDR3 has 11 residues. From germline, CDR1 is DFQATT and CDR2 SNEGSKA (reference sequence). Trimming took off 2 bases at V and 6 bases at J, with 4 bases between the two ends. CDR3 in DNA: TGCAGTGCTAGAACGCCCGGGGAGCTGTTTTTT. Protein: CSARTPGELFF.

The gene calls are TRBV2 and TRBJ2-1; weak D call: TRBD2 (5 bases). The CDR3 runs 15 residues. The V gene lost 2 bases and the J gene lost 4 bases, with 12 bases spanning the gap. Germline V gene data show CDR1 as SNHLY and CDR2 as FYNNEI. The CDR3 loop reads CASSEQLGGYNEQFF. The DNA for the CDR3 is TGTGCCAGCAGTGAACAACTAGGCGGATACAATGAGCAGTTCTTC.

V gene TRBV5-5 combines with J gene TRBJ1-2; D call uncertain. This CDR3 is 14 amino acids long. The germline V gene has CDR1 SGHKS and CDR2 YYEKEE (reference sequence). Trimming stripped 1 base from V and 2 bases from J, with 9 bases between. Here the CDR3 DNA reads TGTGCCAGCAGCTTGTCGGCAGAGAACTATGGCTACACCTTC. Translation: CASSLSAENYGYTF.

V gene TRBV19 combines with J gene TRBJ1-2, with a tentative D call TRBD1 (5 bases). V was trimmed by 9 bases and J by 4 bases, leaving 24 bases between them. The CDR3 length is 16 residues. Germline V gives CDR1 LNHDA, CDR2 SQIVND (reference sequence). CDR3 residues: CASTPISGQGSYGYTF. CDR3 nucleotides: TGTGCCAGCACCCCCATTTCCGGCCAGGGCAGCTATGGCTACACCTTC.

The chain couples TRBV5-1 to TRBJ2-1, with 8 bases that match TRBD2. Unmatched junction bases numbered 10, after V lost 4 bases and J lost 4 bases. CDR1 SGHRS and CDR2 YFSETQ come from the germline V gene. The CDR3 is 16 amino acids. In DNA, the CDR3 is TGCGCCAGCAGCCTCCCTACGGGGGGGGTTTACAATGAGCAGTTCTTC. Its protein is CASSLPTGGVYNEQFF.

CDR3 DNA: TGTGCCAGCAGCCAAGAGCGGCGACAGAGCTATAATTCACCCCTCCACTTT. Amino acid sequence: CASSQERRQSYNSPLHF. The chain uses TRBV3-1 (or the pseudogene TRBV3-2) and TRBJ1-6; a weak D match, TRBD1 (5 bases). This CDR3 spans 17 amino acids. V lost 0 bases to trimming and J lost 3 bases, with 12 bases between them. Germline V lookup: CDR1 LGHDT, CDR2 YNNKEL (reference sequence).

The V call is TRBV6-1, the J call TRBJ2-7; TRBD2 is a possible D gene (6 bases). V lost 1 base and J 3 bases, leaving 13 bases between the germline ends. Germline assignment: CDR1 MNHNS and CDR2 SASEGT. The CDR3 is 15 residues long. For the CDR3, the DNA is TGTGCCAGCAGTGAAGGAGGGACTTCCATCTACGAGCAGTACTTC. Its protein is CASSEGGTSIYEQYF.

CDR3: CASSDVAGYIYEQYF. In DNA, the CDR3 is TGTGCCAGCAGTGACGTCGCAGGCTACATCTACGAGCAGTACTTC. This chain links TRBV2 with TRBJ2-7; D is unclear. This CDR3 is built from 15 residues. Germline V gives CDR1 SNHLY, CDR2 FYNNEI. The germline V and J ends were trimmed by 3 bases and 3 bases, with 15 bases remaining between them.

This sequence joins TRBV29-1 and TRBJ1-4; TRBD1 matches 8 bases. The germline CDR1 and CDR2 sequences are SQVTM and ANQGSEA. This CDR3 is 12 amino acids long. V was clipped by 6 bases and J by 5 bases; unmatched bases: 2. CDR3 DNA sequence: TGCAGCGTCGGACAGGGAAATGAAAAACTGTTTTTT. This gives the protein CSVGQGNEKLFF.

This chain links TRBV5-4 with TRBJ2-3; TRBD2 is a possible D gene (5 bases). With 0 bases removed from V and 3 bases from J, the gap between germline ends came to 5 bases. Germline assignment: CDR1 SGHNT and CDR2 YYREEE (reference sequence). The CDR3 is 13 amino acids. Here the CDR3 reads CASSLGGTDTQYF. The CDR3 region has the DNA TGTGCCAGCAGCTTGGGAGGGACAGATACGCAGTATTTT.

The rearrangement joins TRBV28 to TRBJ2-5, with TRBD1 as a possible D gene (6 bases). The V gene lost 7 bases and the J gene lost 6 bases, with 21 bases spanning the gap. Per germline, CDR1 MDHEN and CDR2 SYDVKM. This CDR3 comprises 15 residues. CDR3 coding DNA: TGTGCCAGCAACCCGGGACACCCAAGGGGAAAGACCCAGTACTTC. It is translated as CASNPGHPRGKTQYF.

In its sample, this clone was seen once. The chain employs TRBV18 and TRBJ1-5; D possibly corresponds to TRBD1 (6 bases). Trimming cost V 3 bases and J 2 bases, with 20 bases left between them. From germline, CDR1 is KGHSH and CDR2 LQKENI. This CDR3 spans 18 amino acids. CDR3: CASSPQLGGGRGNQPQHF. Here the CDR3 DNA reads TGTGCCAGCTCACCCCAGTTGGGGGGCGGACGGGGCAATCAGCCCCAGCATTTT.